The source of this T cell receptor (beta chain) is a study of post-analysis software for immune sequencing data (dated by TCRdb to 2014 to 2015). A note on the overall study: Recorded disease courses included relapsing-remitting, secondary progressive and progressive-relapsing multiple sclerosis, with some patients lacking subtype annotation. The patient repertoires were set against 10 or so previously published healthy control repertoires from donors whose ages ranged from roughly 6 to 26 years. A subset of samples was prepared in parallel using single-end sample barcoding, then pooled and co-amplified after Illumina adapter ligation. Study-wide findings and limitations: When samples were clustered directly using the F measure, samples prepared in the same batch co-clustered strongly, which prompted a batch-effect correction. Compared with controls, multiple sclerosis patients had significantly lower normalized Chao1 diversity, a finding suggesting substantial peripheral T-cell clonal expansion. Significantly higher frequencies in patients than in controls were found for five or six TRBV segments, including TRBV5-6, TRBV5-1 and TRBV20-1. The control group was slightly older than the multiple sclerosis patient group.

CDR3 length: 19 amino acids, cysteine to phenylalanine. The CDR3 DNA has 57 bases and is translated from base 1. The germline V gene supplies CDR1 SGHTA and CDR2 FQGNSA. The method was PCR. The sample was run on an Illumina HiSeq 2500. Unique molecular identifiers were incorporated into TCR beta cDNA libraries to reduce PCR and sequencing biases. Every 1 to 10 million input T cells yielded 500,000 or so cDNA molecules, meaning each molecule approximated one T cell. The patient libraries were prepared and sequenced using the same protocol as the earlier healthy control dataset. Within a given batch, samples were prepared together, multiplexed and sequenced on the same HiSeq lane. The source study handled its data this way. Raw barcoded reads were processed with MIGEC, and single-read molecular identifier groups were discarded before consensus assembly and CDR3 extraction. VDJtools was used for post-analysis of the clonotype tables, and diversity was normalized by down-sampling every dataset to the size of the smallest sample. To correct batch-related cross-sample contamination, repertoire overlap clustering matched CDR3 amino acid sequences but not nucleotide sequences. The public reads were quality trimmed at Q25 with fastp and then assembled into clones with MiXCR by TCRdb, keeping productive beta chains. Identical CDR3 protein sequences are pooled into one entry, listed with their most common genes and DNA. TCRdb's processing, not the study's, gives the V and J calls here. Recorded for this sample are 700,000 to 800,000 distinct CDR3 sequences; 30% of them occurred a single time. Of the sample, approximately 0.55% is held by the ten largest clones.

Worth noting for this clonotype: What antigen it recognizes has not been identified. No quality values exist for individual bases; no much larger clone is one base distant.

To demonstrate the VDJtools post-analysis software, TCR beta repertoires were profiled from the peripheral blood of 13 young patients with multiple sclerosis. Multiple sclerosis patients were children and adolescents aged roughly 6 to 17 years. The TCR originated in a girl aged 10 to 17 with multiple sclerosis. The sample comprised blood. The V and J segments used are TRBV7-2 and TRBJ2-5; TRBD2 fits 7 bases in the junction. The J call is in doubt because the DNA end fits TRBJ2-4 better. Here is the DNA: TGTGCCAGCAGCTTAGCGGGGGGGTTACTGGGACTGGCGAGCAACATTCAGTACTTC. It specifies CASSLAGGLLGLASNIQYF.